Below, 11 T cell receptor beta chains from the same sample are listed, as sequenced in a study of T cells in Graves' hyperthyroidism and ophthalmopathy. Amplified TCR beta CDR3 regions derived from RNA transcripts. HTBI primers drove first-round RT-PCR of the TCR CDR3. In TCRdb, the multiplex PCR reads were re-called with MiXCR into one record per CDR3 protein. This sample has around 540,000 distinct CDR3 sequences, with about 16% found just once. Sequenced sample: blood. These receptors were collected from a woman younger than 45 with Graves' ophthalmopathy.

This clonotype came up many times. The chain joins TRBV7-3 to TRBJ1-2; unclear D gene. Germline loops: CDR1 SGHTA, CDR2 FQGTGA. The V end was cut by 0 bases, the J end by 0 bases, with 11 bases between. CDR3 length: 16 amino acids. The CDR3 DNA reads as TGTGCCAGCAGCTTAACGAGTACACCGCCTAACTATGGCTACACCTTC. Protein product: CASSLTSTPPNYGYTF.

This sequence joins TRBV10-1 and TRBJ1-6; no reliable D call. Looked up from germline, CDR1 is WNHNN and CDR2 is SYGVQD (reference sequence). The CDR3 has 12 amino acids. With 6 bases removed from V and 9 bases from J, the gap between germline ends came to 9 bases. This CDR3 is CASRVIFSPLHF. The CDR3, as DNA: TGCGCCAGCAGGGTGATCTTTTCACCCCTCCACTTT.

In its sample, this clonotype was seen a few times. The chain employs TRBV6-1 and TRBJ2-5, with D maybe TRBD1 (5 bases). Trimming cost V 4 bases and J 1 base, with 13 bases left between them. CDR3 length: 15 amino acids. CDR1 is MNHNS, CDR2 SASEGT, per germline. The CDR3, as DNA: TGTGCCAGCAGTGTAGGGGTACGGCCCCAAGAGACCCAGTACTTC. Protein sequence: CASSVGVRPQETQYF.

This clonotype was counted between two and nine times. The V and J genes are TRBV6-1 and TRBJ1-2, with D possibly TRBD1 on 5 matching bases. Trimming removed 7 bases at V and 2 bases at J, with 14 bases between. Germline V lookup: CDR1 MNHNS, CDR2 SASEGT. This CDR3 has 14 amino acids. In nucleotides, the CDR3 is TGTGCCAGCAAAATCGACAGAAGGAACTATGGCTACACCTTC. Translated: CASKIDRRNYGYTF.

This clonotype was counted only a few times. This rearrangement joins TRBV12-3 or TRBV12-4 to TRBJ1-3; the D gene is possibly TRBD1 (5 bases). Trimming pared 3 bases from V and 4 bases from J, leaving 7 bases between. This CDR3 contains 13 residues. CDR3 residues: CASSLNRGNTIYF. CDR3 bases: TGTGCCAGCAGTTTGAACAGGGGAAACACCATATATTTT.

This clonotype was seen a few times. V and J are TRBV12-5 and TRBJ2-5; D ambiguous. CDR1 and CDR2 (germline): LGHNT, FRNRAP. The ends were cut back, 7 bases at V and 7 bases at J, with 13 bases in the middle. CDR3 length equals 12 residues. CDR3 protein: CASALVMGTQYF. The CDR3 nucleotides read TGTGCTAGTGCCCTTGTTATGGGGACCCAGTACTTC.

V is TRBV9 and J is TRBJ1-1; D unclear. Germline CDR1 SGDLS, CDR2 YYNGEE. The CDR3 spans 15 residues. The ends were cut back, 2 bases at V and 1 base at J, with 12 bases in the middle. The CDR3: CASSVSVVQNTEAFF. CDR3 DNA: TGTGCCAGCAGCGTTTCCGTCGTCCAGAACACTGAAGCTTTCTTT.

This clonotype was counted ten times or more. The chain joins TRBV28 to TRBJ2-7, with TRBD2 matching over 7 bases. After removal of 6 bases from V and 0 bases from J, the junction contained 5 bases not matched to a gene. The CDR3 is made up of 14 amino acids. CDR1 and CDR2 (germline): MDHEN, SYDVKM. Written as DNA, the CDR3 is TGTGCCAGCAGGATTAGCGGGTCCTCCTACGAGCAGTACTTC. Translating gives CASRISGSSYEQYF.

The sample holds many counts of this clonotype. The chain uses TRBV18 and TRBJ1-2, with 7 bases matching TRBD1. The CDR3 is made up of 16 amino acids. The ends lost 5 bases at V and 0 bases at J; junction bases unmatched: 9. The germline V gene encodes CDR1 KGHSH and CDR2 LQKENI. This chain's CDR3 is CASSTRTGVPNYGYTF. As DNA, the CDR3 is TGTGCCAGCTCAACCAGGACAGGCGTTCCTAACTATGGCTACACCTTC.

The chain has TRBV29-1 and TRBJ2-2; 10 nucleotides match TRBD1. CDR3 size: 15 residues. The J segment lost 5 bases and the V segment lost 7 bases, leaving 10 bases of the junction unmatched. Germline CDR1 reads SQVTM; CDR2 reads ANQGSEA. CDR3 sequence reads: CSARQGAHRTGELFF. The CDR3 DNA reads TGCAGCGCCCGACAGGGGGCGCACCGAACCGGGGAGCTGTTTTTT.

In this sample, this clonotype turned up a few times. The chain recombines TRBV15 with TRBJ1-6; D not resolved. The CDR3 sequence is 15 residues long. V lost 0 bases, J lost 11 bases, and 14 bases lay in between. From germline, CDR1 is LNHNV and CDR2 YYDKDF (reference sequence). The CDR3 coding sequence is TGTGCCACCAGCAGAGACAGGTTCTTTGGTCCACCCCTCCACTTT. It yields the protein CATSRDRFFGPPLHF. The variable domain in full, with the rest retrieved from reference TRBV15 and TRBJ1-6, is DAMVIQNPRYQVTQFGKPVTLSCSQTLNHNVMYWYQQKSSQAPKLLFHYYDKDFNNEADTPDNFQSRRPNTSFCFLDIRSPGLGDTAMYLCATSRDRFFGPPLHFGNGTRLTVT.